The 2 T cell receptor beta chains below come from one sample, sequenced in a study of blood T cell repertoires in COVID-19. Sequencing used immunoSEQ multiplex PCR; TCRdb keeps in-frame clones, though not all of them. The sample consists of some 220,000 clones, roughly 80% of them appearing once. The source material was peripheral blood. The receptor set was obtained from an older woman with acute or convalescent COVID-19.

The J gene is TRBJ1-5, the V gene TRBV10-3; TRBD1 might be the D (5 bases). From germline, CDR1 is ENHRY and CDR2 SYGVKD. This CDR3 is built from 12 residues. With 10 bases removed from V and 2 bases from J, the gap between germline ends came to 9 bases. The CDR3 DNA reads as TGTGCCAGTGCGACAGGCAATCAGCCCCAGCATTTT. It is translated as CASATGNQPQHF.

The CDR3 DNA reads TGTGCCAGCTCACCCGGGACAGGGGGCTACAATGAGCAGTTCTTC. This gives the protein CASSPGTGGYNEQFF. This sequence joins TRBV18 and TRBJ2-1, with 11 bases aligning to TRBD1. V trimming: 3 bases; J trimming: 3 bases; junction bases outside the gene matches: 1. This CDR3 region has 15 residues. The germline V gene encodes CDR1 KGHSH and CDR2 LQKENI.